This TCR beta chain was identified during a study of blood T cell repertoires in COVID-19. About the research overall: The United States, Italy and Spain provided the acute and convalescent COVID-19 samples. PBMCs, B-cell-depleted T cells, or T cells were the source of the cDNA or gDNA that made up the material.

Authors' data handling: Amplification of reference gene primers was used by the study to estimate nucleated cell counts. Assay: immunoSEQ multiplex PCR; the TCRdb copy retains only in-frame clones and omits some. The V and J calls and clone size were taken over from that table, and D and trimming were inferred from the DNA. The profile shows approximately 160,000 clones, 76% of them singletons. Per germline, CDR1 MGHRA and CDR2 YSYEKL. This CDR3 spans 16 amino acids. V lost 4 bases to trimming and J lost 0 bases; unmatched junction nucleotides: 8. This receptor was identified in a woman older than 75 with acute or convalescent COVID-19. The sequenced sample was peripheral blood. The chain employs TRBV4-1 and TRBJ2-7, with 8 positions matching TRBD1. In nucleotides, the CDR3 is TGCGCCAGCAGCCGAGAACGGACAGGGCGCTCCTACGAGCAGTACTTC. Its protein product is CASSRERTGRSYEQYF.